These 9 T cell receptor beta chains share one sample of origin, sequenced in a study of Graves' ophthalmopathy and Graves' hyperthyroidism. RNA transcripts were the source from which TCR beta CDR3 regions were amplified. The workflow started with a first-round RT-PCR run with HTBI primers and then moved on to a second-round multiplex PCR. From the multiplex PCR reads, TCRdb called clonotypes with MiXCR, one entry per CDR3 protein. The sample consists of 600,000 to 650,000 distinct CDR3 sequences, about a fifth of them appearing once. Sequenced material: peripheral blood. These receptors all come from a woman between 18 and 29 years old with stable Graves' hyperthyroidism. Some clones in this sample may be carry-over from other donors' samples.

This clonotype was seen just once. The CDR3 loop is CASSLKGTAPLSSYEQYF. DNA of the CDR3: TGTGCCAGCAGCTTAAAAGGGACAGCGCCCCTGAGCTCCTACGAGCAGTACTTC. The J gene is TRBJ2-7, the V gene TRBV11-2, with 7 bases matching TRBD1. V was pared by 2 bases and J by 0 bases, with 13 bases of the junction left unmatched. CDR3 length: 18 amino acids. CDR1 is SGHAT, CDR2 FQNNGV, per germline.

V usage is TRBV4-1 and J usage is TRBJ1-1; D is uncertain. Trimming removed 2 bases at V and 0 bases at J, with 10 bases between. The germline CDR1 and CDR2 sequences are MGHRA and YSYEKL. The CDR3 loop spans 15 amino acids. Written as DNA, the CDR3 is TGCGCCAGCAGCCAATCCACGACTATGAACACTGAAGCTTTCTTT. Translated: CASSQSTTMNTEAFF.

This clonotype was detected ten times or more. This chain links TRBV19 with TRBJ1-5; a possible D gene is TRBD1 (5 bases). CDR3 size: 14 residues. The V and J ends lost 6 bases and 5 bases respectively, with 14 bases between them. In germline, CDR1 is LNHDA, CDR2 SQIVND (reference sequence). CDR3 protein: CASRSDSSYQPQHF. DNA for the CDR3: TGTGCCAGTAGAAGCGACAGCTCCTATCAGCCCCAGCATTTT.

This clonotype was seen ten or more times. The rearrangement joins TRBV12-3 or TRBV12-4 to TRBJ1-1; tentative D call: TRBD1 (6 bases). V was clipped by 4 bases and J by 4 bases, with 13 bases between them. This CDR3 has 14 residues. DNA for the CDR3: TGTGCCAGCAGTTCTAGGGGGGGGATCACTGAAGCTTTCTTT. Translating it yields CASSSRGGITEAFF.

This clonotype showed up just a few times. The rearrangement links TRBV30 to TRBJ2-7; D perhaps matches TRBD2 (6 bases). CDR1 and CDR2 from the germline V gene are GTSNPN and SVGIG (reference sequence). The V end lost 7 bases, the J end lost 2 bases, and 15 bases lay between the germline ends. The CDR3 is 13 residues long. The CDR3 protein is CASARRGPYEQYF. The CDR3 DNA follows: TGTGCCTCCGCGAGGAGGGGACCCTACGAGCAGTACTTC.

As to this clonotype: Here the CDR3 omits its conserved ending phenylalanine or tryptophan, so a read error is the likely source. The rearrangement joins TRBV27 to TRBJ1-2, with TRBD1 matching 9 bases. The junction had 6 bases not matched to a gene; V was cut back by 5 bases and J by 2 bases. Germline CDR1 MNHEY, CDR2 SMNVEV (reference sequence). This CDR3 is built from 15 residues. CDR3 protein: CASSTTGTGNYGYTY. The CDR3 nucleotides read TGTGCCAGCAGTACCACCGGGACAGGGAACTATGGCTACACCTAC.

This clonotype was counted ten times or more. This rearrangement joins TRBV6-5 to TRBJ2-2; no firm D call. V was pared by 4 bases and J by 2 bases, with 14 bases between. The length of the CDR3 is 16 residues. Germline-derived CDR1 and CDR2 are MNHEY and SVGAGI. The CDR3: CASSLNNLLNTGELFF. The CDR3 DNA is TGTGCCAGCAGTTTAAACAACCTTCTCAACACCGGGGAGCTGTTTTTT.

This clonotype has a count of ten or more. This chain connects TRBV12-3 or TRBV12-4 to TRBJ2-4; D is possibly TRBD2 (5 bases). The CDR3 loop spans 13 amino acids. V shed 6 bases and J shed 9 bases, with 15 bases lying between them. CDR3 amino acids: CASSLGWERIQYF. The CDR3 nucleotides are TGTGCCAGCAGCCTAGGCTGGGAGCGCATTCAGTACTTC.

This clonotype has ten or more counts. The V call is TRBV12-3 or TRBV12-4, the J call TRBJ2-5; a weak D match, TRBD2 (6 bases). Trimming removed 6 bases from V and 2 bases from J, with 19 bases in between. The length of the CDR3 is 16 residues. CDR3 DNA: TGTGCCAGCAGCCCCCCCCGCGGGGAAGGGCAAGAGACCCAGTACTTC. It codes for CASSPPRGEGQETQYF.